The 14 T cell receptor beta chains listed next were all sequenced from one sample in a study of B cell selection in AIRE deficiency (dated by TCRdb to about 2019). For sorting, conventional CD4 T cells were defined as CD4+CD127+ cells. Library creation used the immunoSEQ multiplex PCR assay. This is the immuneACCESS table as TCRdb keeps it, with only in-frame sequences that have V and J called. A part of the clones is gone; compared with another copy, unresolved V genes explain less than half, and the rest is unexplained. A total of around 20,000 clones appear in this sample, roughly 97% of them only once. Roughly 0.3% of the sample lies in the top ten. The sequencing sample was made of conventional CD4+ T cells sorted from PBMCs. Receptors were obtained from a human donor with AIRE deficiency.

This clone appeared a single time. Written as DNA, the CDR3 is TGTGCCAGCAGCTACGGGACAGGGGGCATTTCATCCTATAATTCACCCCTCCACTTT. It is translated as CASSYGTGGISSYNSPLHF. The genes are TRBV7-9 and TRBJ1-6; 12 bases line up with TRBD1. V was clipped by 4 bases and J by 1 base; unmatched bases: 8. Germline lookup yields CDR1 SEHNR and CDR2 FQNEAQ (reference sequence). This CDR3 is built from 19 residues.

The chain has TRBV5-8 and TRBJ1-1; a weak D match, TRBD1 (6 bases). CDR3 size: 16 residues. Germline V gives CDR1 SGHTS, CDR2 YDEGEE. Deletions cut 2 bases from V and 5 bases from J, with 19 bases between. The CDR3 DNA reads TGTGCCAGCAGCTTCCTAGGACGGTCGAGGGGGACTGAAGCTTTCTTT. The encoded protein is CASSFLGRSRGTEAFF.

This chain links TRBV18 with TRBJ2-1, with a weak D call TRBD1 (5 bases). The CDR3 has 17 residues. Trimming took off 0 bases at V and 3 bases at J, with 15 bases between the two ends. Germline loops: CDR1 KGHSH, CDR2 LQKENI. The CDR3 here is CASSPPLETEVYNEQFF. For the CDR3, the DNA is TGTGCCAGCTCACCACCGCTTGAGACAGAAGTCTACAATGAGCAGTTCTTC. The entire variable domain, with the rest obtained from reference TRBV18 and TRBJ2-1, is as follows: NAGVMQNPRHLVRRRGQEARLRCSPMKGHSHVYWYRQLPEEGLKFMVYLQKENIIDESGMPKERFSAEFPKEGPSILRIQQVVRGDSAAYFCASSPPLETEVYNEQFFGPGTRLTVL.

The rearrangement uses TRBV19 and TRBJ2-7, with D maybe TRBD1 (6 bases). V lost 2 bases, J lost 3 bases, and 14 bases lay in between. CDR3 length: 15 amino acids. Germline V CDR1 and CDR2: LNHDA, SQIVND (reference sequence). The CDR3 DNA follows: TGTGCCAGTAGTATATCCTCAGGGGCCGGCTACGAGCAGTACTTC. Amino acids: CASSISSGAGYEQYF.

The chain uses TRBV4-1 and TRBJ1-5, with 8 bases identical to TRBD1. Germline CDR1 is MGHRA and CDR2 is YSYEKL. The V segment lost 3 bases and the J segment 4 bases; nucleotides outside the gene matches: 2. CDR3 length equals 14 residues. DNA of the CDR3: TGCGCCAGCAGCCACGGGACAGGTAATCAGCCCCAGCATTTT. Translated: CASSHGTGNQPQHF.

The V gene is TRBV11-2, the J gene TRBJ2-7, with 9 bases identical to TRBD2. The trim removed 1 base at V and 3 bases at J, leaving 4 bases unmatched. Germline loops: CDR1 SGHAT, CDR2 FQNNGV. The CDR3 spans 15 residues. The CDR3 DNA sequence: TGTGCCAGCAGCTTAGGACTAGCGGAAATCTACGAGCAGTACTTC. Residues: CASSLGLAEIYEQYF.

This rearrangement joins TRBV2 to TRBJ1-1, with 7 bases matching TRBD1. The V segment lost 5 bases and the J segment 1 base; nucleotides outside the gene matches: 7. In germline, CDR1 is SNHLY, CDR2 FYNNEI. The CDR3 covers 15 residues. CDR3 residues: CASSRGGWPNTEAFF. CDR3 nucleotide sequence: TGTGCCAGCAGTAGAGGGGGCTGGCCGAACACTGAAGCTTTCTTT. Together with reference TRBV2 and TRBJ1-1, the CDR3 gives the full variable domain: EPEVTQTPSHQVTQMGQEVILRCVPISNHLYFYWYRQILGQKVEFLVSFYNNEISEKSEIFDDQFSVERPDGSNFTLKIRSTKLEDSAMYFCASSRGGWPNTEAFFGQGTRLTVV.

The V and J genes are TRBV2 and TRBJ1-1; D may be TRBD1 (5 bases). Germline V lookup: CDR1 SNHLY, CDR2 FYNNEI. The CDR3 totals 14 residues. Trimming removed 7 bases from V and 5 bases from J, with 17 bases in between. The CDR3 spells CASTSVGHGTEAFF. In DNA form, the CDR3 reads TGTGCCAGCACCTCTGTGGGGCATGGGACTGAAGCTTTCTTT.

This chain uses TRBV5-5 with TRBJ2-1; TRBD2 might be the D (5 bases). The CDR3 is 18 amino acids. The V and J ends lost 2 bases and 13 bases respectively, with 31 bases between them. Germline CDR1 reads SGHKS; CDR2 reads YYEKEE (reference sequence). CDR3 sequence (DNA): TGTGCCAGCAGCTTAGGAGCCCGCAGTCTTATCGGGGTCGTCGGTCAGTTCTTC. Protein sequence: CASSLGARSLIGVVGQFF.

The V call is TRBV6-5, the J call TRBJ1-5; D not certain. Germline lookup yields CDR1 MNHEY and CDR2 SVGAGI. The CDR3 sequence is 12 residues long. The V end lost 6 bases, the J end lost 4 bases, and 7 bases lay between the germline ends. CDR3 in amino acids: CASSRLNQPQHF. CDR3 DNA sequence: TGTGCCAGCAGCCGCTTAAATCAGCCCCAGCATTTT.

The V call is TRBV6-1, the J call TRBJ1-5; D is uncertain. Germline V gives CDR1 MNHNS, CDR2 SASEGT. The V gene lost 8 bases and the J gene lost 4 bases, with 12 bases spanning the gap. The CDR3 runs to 13 residues. This CDR3 reads CASSGYRNQPQHF. DNA of the CDR3: TGTGCCAGCTCGGGGTATCGTAATCAGCCCCAGCATTTT.

V usage is TRBV13 and J usage is TRBJ1-1; D is unresolved. Trimming took 0 bases from V and 5 from J, leaving 10 bases between them. CDR3 length: 14 residues. Per germline, CDR1 PRHDT and CDR2 FYEKMQ (reference sequence). The CDR3 protein is CASSLGRRETEAFF. The CDR3 nucleotides are TGTGCCAGCAGCTTAGGCCGCCGAGAAACTGAAGCTTTCTTT.

V usage is TRBV6-5 and J usage is TRBJ2-7, with D perhaps given as TRBD1 or TRBD2 (5 bases each). With 0 bases removed from V and 5 bases from J, the gap between germline ends came to 14 bases. CDR1 is MNHEY and CDR2 is SVGAGI in the germline V gene. CDR3 length: 15 amino acids. CDR3 coding DNA: TGTGCCAGCAGTTACTCCCCGGCAGGGACGAACGAGCAGTACTTC. This gives the protein CASSYSPAGTNEQYF.

This chain links TRBV7-9 with TRBJ2-7; D possibly corresponds to TRBD2 (6 bases). Germline V gene sequence: CDR1 SEHNR, CDR2 FQNEAQ (reference sequence). The CDR3 is made up of 16 amino acids. V lost 3 bases to trimming and J lost 2 bases, with 17 bases between them. For the CDR3, the DNA is TGTGCCAGCAGCTTTGCGGTCGGGGGACCCACCTACGAGCAGTACTTC. Amino acids: CASSFAVGGPTYEQYF.